The subject of this entry is one TCR beta chain. The data are from a study of blood T cell repertoires in COVID-19. Clones were sequenced by immunoSEQ multiplex PCR, and TCRdb holds only the in-frame ones, with some missing. The sample records 110,000 to 150,000 clones, around 84% being singletons. Germline lookup yields CDR1 WSHSY and CDR2 SAAADI. Trimming at V came to 5 bases and at J to 5 bases, leaving 4 bases not matched to a gene. This CDR3 has 15 amino acids. The sample comprised peripheral blood. The chain has TRBV10-2 and TRBJ2-1; 12 positions match TRBD2. This clonotype was sampled from a woman aged 55-69 years with acute or convalescent COVID-19. This chain's CDR3 is CASSLAGGPHNEQFF. In DNA form, the CDR3 reads TGCGCCAGCAGTCTAGCGGGGGGGCCCCACAATGAGCAGTTCTTC.